Included here is one T cell receptor beta chain sequence, with context. Its antigen remains undetermined. No much larger clone is present one base from it, and per-base qualities are unavailable. The time point label of this sample denotes: cells obtained before transplantation from donor or recipient. CD3+CD4+ and CD3+CD8+ populations were FACS-sorted from unstimulated pre-transplant donor and recipient cells taken from spleen or lymph nodes. This sample was included in a study of graft-versus-host responses after intestinal transplantation (dated by TCRdb to the early 2020s). Regarding the research as a whole: The transplants that recipients received were multivisceral, liver-intestinal, or isolated intestinal. To identify alloreactive clones, pre-transplant mixed lymphocyte reaction products were sequenced and compared with unstimulated pre-transplant donor and recipient T cells. All recipients received anti-thymocyte globulin induction followed by maintenance tacrolimus and steroids for about three years. Samples from a few later patients were sequenced in-house on an Illumina MiSeq with MiXCR processing rather than by the commercial service. Donor T cell macrochimerism was defined as a peak of at least 4% donor T cells among recipient peripheral blood mononuclear cells. A cohort of about two dozen intestinal transplant recipients, including one retransplant, was enrolled, and a few patients lacking pretransplant specimens were excluded. Bulk TCR-beta CDR3 sequencing was used to track graft-versus-host and host-versus-graft alloreactive T cell clones in the graft, circulation and bone marrow after intestinal transplantation. The paper's findings and limits, for the study overall: GvH clones were detected in recipient bone marrow, and some of these GvH clones were observed earlier in ileal mucosa or blood, consistent with an intestinal mucosal origin. In patients with donor T cell macrochimerism, the allografts had high GvH to HvG T cell clonal ratios. Peak levels of circulating GvH clones were associated with declines in HvG clones early after transplant. Conclusions were limited by the relatively low number and heterogeneity of intestinal transplant patients.

Libraries were made using the immunoSEQ multiplex PCR assay. For most patients, genomic DNA was isolated using the Qiagen DNeasy Blood and Tissue Kit and was shipped frozen to Adaptive Biotechnologies for TCR sequencing. For most patients, genomic DNA was subjected to high-throughput TCR-beta CDR3 sequencing by Adaptive Biotechnologies. The paper's data handling went like this. Adaptive's ImmunoSEQ software supplied the TCR sequencing data for around 19 patients, while MiXCR and VDJtools were used to process a few other patients. To correct CD4 versus CD8 sorting errors, sequences present in both subsets at a frequency ratio below 5:1 were removed. CDR3 nucleotide sequences shared by donor and recipient were removed because the origin of these sequences could not be assigned. At least 2-fold expansion over unstimulated cells and a minimum CFSE-low frequency of 0.002% (template counts) or 0.001% (read counts) were required for clones to be classified as alloreactive. Mappable clones were those detected in sequenced pre-transplant spleen, lymph node, or MLR CFSE-low populations of the donor or recipient. Cumulative frequency of alloreactive clones was calculated as a percentage of all sequences weighted by copy number. Drawn from immuneACCESS, this table holds only the in-frame rearrangements with V and J called that TCRdb kept. Clones are partly lost; checked studies trace under half to an unresolved V gene and leave the rest unexplained. For V, J and clone size, that table is used; D and trimming come from the DNA. This sample lists about 120,000 clones; 90% were detected once. The ten top clones hold roughly 0.17% of the sample.

V lost 3 bases and J lost 6 bases; the stretch between them is 10 bases long. The germline V gene yields SGHRS for CDR1 and YFSETQ for CDR2. The CDR3 sequence holds 12 residues, the cysteine and phenylalanine included. Solely the CDR3 DNA is kept, with 36 bases framed from the first base. The receptor comes from a human donor who received an intestinal transplant. The chain is assembled from TRBV5-1 and TRBJ2-7, with TRBD2 tentatively as D gene (6 bases match). The sequenced sample was unstimulated CD4+ T cells sorted from spleen or lymph node cells, obtained before intestinal transplant. The DNA sequence is as follows: TGCGCCAGCAGCTATCGGGGGAGCGAGCAGTACTTC. Its protein product is CASSYRGSEQYF.